This is a list of T cell receptor beta chains from one sample in a study of cytomegalovirus exposure and HLA in healthy donors. Profiled with immunoSEQ multiplex PCR; TCRdb holds only in-frame clones, not every one. This sample has fewer than 150,000 clones; roughly 80% occur once, and the top ten carry roughly 4.6%. Sequenced sample: PBMCs. These TCRs come from a woman in her forties or fifties in good health and CMV-seronegative. The CDR3 runs from the conserved cysteine through the conserved F or W. The order of the fields is J gene, clone size, V gene, CDR3 protein. Some rows mark clone size as missing; the rest say once, few, many or name a class of expanded clone.

J gene: TRBJ1-6; clone size: NA; V gene: TRBV25-1; CDR3 protein: CASSGDRGQPYNSPLHF
J gene: TRBJ2-1; clone size: NA; V gene: TRBV5-6; CDR3 protein: CASRPGASGLYNEQFF
J gene: TRBJ2-5; clone size: NA; V gene: TRBV6-5; CDR3 protein: CASRSGRETQYF
J gene: TRBJ1-3; clone size: NA; V gene: TRBV5-1; CDR3 protein: CASSGRTGRFGNTIYF
J gene: TRBJ1-5; clone size: NA; V gene: TRBV6-1; CDR3 protein: CASREPGGDSPQHF
J gene: TRBJ2-7; clone size: NA; V gene: TRBV5-6; CDR3 protein: CASSLDGTGSYEQYF
J gene: TRBJ1-1; clone size: NA; V gene: TRBV10-3; CDR3 protein: CAISEPGQGNTEAFF
J gene: TRBJ1-6; clone size: NA; V gene: TRBV4-2; CDR3 protein: CASSLNRGLNSPLHF
J gene: TRBJ1-2; clone size: NA; V gene: TRBV27; CDR3 protein: CASGPIGGYGYTF
J gene: TRBJ1-6; clone size: NA; V gene: TRBV11-2; CDR3 protein: CASSLVSIQVLNSPLHF
J gene: NA; clone size: few; V gene: TRBV25-1; CDR3 protein: CASSGSLSSYEQYF
J gene: TRBJ1-6; clone size: few; V gene: TRBV7-3; CDR3 protein: CASSSTGKDSPLHF
J gene: TRBJ2-7; clone size: NA; V gene: TRBV29-1; CDR3 protein: CSVWGRKATEGPYEQYF
J gene: TRBJ2-1; clone size: NA; V gene: TRBV7-2; CDR3 protein: CASSLGSRGAYNEQFF
J gene: TRBJ2-3; clone size: NA; V gene: TRBV14; CDR3 protein: CASSQGWADYTDTQYF
J gene: TRBJ1-2; clone size: once; V gene: TRBV5-4; CDR3 protein: CASSLNVYGYTF
J gene: TRBJ2-1; clone size: NA; V gene: TRBV19; CDR3 protein: CASTSGGGRSYNEQFF
J gene: TRBJ2-7; clone size: NA; V gene: TRBV5-8; CDR3 protein: CASSLAGGLYEQYF
J gene: TRBJ1-4; clone size: NA; V gene: TRBV7-6; CDR3 protein: CASSLVGDRTNEKLFF
J gene: TRBJ1-1; clone size: NA; V gene: TRBV27; CDR3 protein: CASRPTGRNTEAFF
J gene: TRBJ1-3; clone size: NA; V gene: TRBV4-2; CDR3 protein: CASSQYRGSPGNTIYF
J gene: TRBJ2-3; clone size: NA; V gene: TRBV19; CDR3 protein: CASSIRVGQGVGTQYF
J gene: TRBJ1-5; clone size: NA; V gene: TRBV4-2; CDR3 protein: CASSQDLRDNQPQHF
J gene: TRBJ1-6; clone size: NA; V gene: TRBV7-9; CDR3 protein: CASSHIVVTGGFDSPLHF
J gene: TRBJ2-7; clone size: NA; V gene: TRBV2; CDR3 protein: CASSETLTGYEQYF
J gene: TRBJ2-2; clone size: NA; V gene: TRBV28; CDR3 protein: CASSSSWTGVGELFF
J gene: TRBJ1-2; clone size: NA; V gene: TRBV7-8; CDR3 protein: CASSGRTDGDGYTF
J gene: TRBJ1-3; clone size: NA; V gene: TRBV4-1; CDR3 protein: CASSRQTGGGNTIYF
J gene: TRBJ2-2; clone size: NA; V gene: TRBV6-1; CDR3 protein: CASSELERVGELFF
J gene: TRBJ1-4; clone size: NA; V gene: TRBV7-9; CDR3 protein: CASSTTVDEKLFF
J gene: TRBJ2-5; clone size: few; V gene: TRBV7-9; CDR3 protein: CASSLIAGGQETQYF
J gene: TRBJ2-2; clone size: NA; V gene: TRBV2; CDR3 protein: CASGTGVTGELFF
J gene: TRBJ1-4; clone size: once; V gene: TRBV18; CDR3 protein: CASSPNPGQGGEKLFF
J gene: TRBJ1-5; clone size: NA; V gene: TRBV9; CDR3 protein: CASSIGGSGQPQHF
J gene: TRBJ2-5; clone size: NA; V gene: TRBV5-4; CDR3 protein: CASRRDRGDETQYF
J gene: TRBJ1-5; clone size: NA; V gene: TRBV30; CDR3 protein: CAWSVGGTGQPQHF
J gene: TRBJ1-5; clone size: NA; V gene: TRBV6-5; CDR3 protein: CASSSNLDQPQHF
J gene: TRBJ2-5; clone size: NA; V gene: TRBV15; CDR3 protein: CATSRLAGGPETQYF
J gene: TRBJ2-3; clone size: NA; V gene: TRBV5-1; CDR3 protein: CASSPQRTDTQYF
J gene: TRBJ1-4; clone size: NA; V gene: TRBV29-1; CDR3 protein: CSVGAGTADEKLFF
J gene: TRBJ1-1; clone size: few; V gene: TRBV5-1; CDR3 protein: CASSSTAMNTEAFF
J gene: TRBJ2-3; clone size: NA; V gene: TRBV11-2; CDR3 protein: CASSLEVSAGGDTQYF
J gene: TRBJ1-5; clone size: few; V gene: TRBV7-2; CDR3 protein: CASSLDGRGQPQHF
J gene: TRBJ2-1; clone size: NA; V gene: TRBV11-2; CDR3 protein: CASSDIEAIPSEQFF
J gene: TRBJ2-2; clone size: NA; V gene: TRBV4-2; CDR3 protein: CASSQGGEFDTGELFF
J gene: TRBJ1-1; clone size: NA; V gene: TRBV11-3; CDR3 protein: CASSIDRNTEAFF
J gene: TRBJ2-7; clone size: few; V gene: TRBV7-2; CDR3 protein: CASSFTSGDPEQYF